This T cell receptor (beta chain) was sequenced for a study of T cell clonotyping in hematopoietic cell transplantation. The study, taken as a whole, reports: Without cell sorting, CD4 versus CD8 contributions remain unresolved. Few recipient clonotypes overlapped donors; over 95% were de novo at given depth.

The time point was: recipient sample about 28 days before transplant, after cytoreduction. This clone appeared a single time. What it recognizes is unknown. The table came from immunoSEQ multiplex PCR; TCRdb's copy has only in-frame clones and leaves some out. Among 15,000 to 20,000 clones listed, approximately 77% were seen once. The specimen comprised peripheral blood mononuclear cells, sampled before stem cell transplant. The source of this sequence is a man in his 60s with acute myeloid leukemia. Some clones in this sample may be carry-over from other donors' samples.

CDR3 loop: CASSSRWGGFSETQYF. The CDR3 region has the DNA TGTGCCAGCAGCAGCAGGTGGGGGGGTTTTTCAGAGACCCAGTACTTC. The rearrangement links TRBV7-8 to TRBJ2-5; 7 bases align to TRBD2. The CDR3 has 16 residues. V lost 5 bases to trimming and J lost 4 bases; unmatched junction nucleotides: 13. Germline values: CDR1 SGHVS, CDR2 FQNEAQ.